This T cell receptor (beta chain) comes out of a study of OX40 agonist ivuxolimab in advanced cancers. Broader study findings: In the 0.1 to 3.0 mg/kg range, CD4+ and CD8+ blood T cells had expanded clonally by week 6.

About this clone itself: Its specificity is unknown.

Some clones are missing from TCRdb's copy, which holds only in-frame ones; the method was immunoSEQ multiplex PCR. The profile shows roughly 60,000 clones, around 83% of them singletons. The CDR3 covers 16 residues. Germline CDR1 and CDR2: SNHLY and FYNNEI. With 8 bases clipped from V and 0 bases from J, the junction kept 9 bases outside the gene matches. The chain uses TRBV2 and TRBJ1-3; 8 bases agree with TRBD1. The sequences come from CD4+ or CD8+ T cells sorted from blood, collected in a trial of the OX40 agonist ivuxolimab. The sequence was obtained from an adult with an advanced solid tumor such as melanoma, head and neck, liver or kidney cancer. The CDR3 here is CASQTPGTGSGNTIYF. The CDR3 nucleotides are TGTGCCAGCCAAACCCCAGGGACAGGCTCTGGAAACACCATATATTTT.